Described below is a single TCR beta chain sequence and its context. In the study's own analysis: Reference gene primers were amplified, and this amplification served to estimate nucleated cell counts. Generated by immunoSEQ multiplex PCR, the TCRdb table keeps only in-frame clones and is missing some. Clone size and V and J calls were adopted from that table, with D and trimming inferred from the DNA. The profile shows fewer than 85,000 clones, approximately 80% of them singletons. Looked up from germline, CDR1 is MDHEN and CDR2 is SYDVKM. Trimming pared 2 bases from V and 2 bases from J, leaving 10 bases between. The CDR3 loop spans 14 amino acids. The sample originates from a study of blood T cell repertoires in COVID-19. The overall study: The United States, Italy and Spain were the sources of the acute and convalescent COVID-19 samples.

What was sequenced was peripheral blood. This chain uses TRBV28 with TRBJ2-7, with D perhaps matching TRBD1 (6 bases). This TCR was recovered from a woman aged 55 to 70 with acute or convalescent COVID-19. CDR3 sequence: CASSLRQAAYEQYF. The CDR3 DNA reads TGTGCCAGCAGTTTACGACAGGCAGCCTACGAGCAGTACTTC.